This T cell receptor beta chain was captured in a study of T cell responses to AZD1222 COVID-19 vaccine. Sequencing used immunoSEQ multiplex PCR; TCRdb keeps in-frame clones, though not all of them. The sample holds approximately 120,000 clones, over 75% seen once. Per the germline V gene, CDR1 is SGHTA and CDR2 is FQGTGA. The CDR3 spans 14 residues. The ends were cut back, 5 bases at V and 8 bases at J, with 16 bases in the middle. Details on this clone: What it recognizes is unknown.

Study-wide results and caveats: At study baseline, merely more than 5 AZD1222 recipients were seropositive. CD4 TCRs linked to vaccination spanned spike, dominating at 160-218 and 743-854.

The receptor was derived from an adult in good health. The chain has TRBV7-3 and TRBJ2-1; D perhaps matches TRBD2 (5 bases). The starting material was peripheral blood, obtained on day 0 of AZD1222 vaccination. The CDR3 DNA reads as TGTGCCAGCAGCCGCCCGGAGGCGGCCCATGAGCAGTTCTTC. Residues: CASSRPEAAHEQFF.